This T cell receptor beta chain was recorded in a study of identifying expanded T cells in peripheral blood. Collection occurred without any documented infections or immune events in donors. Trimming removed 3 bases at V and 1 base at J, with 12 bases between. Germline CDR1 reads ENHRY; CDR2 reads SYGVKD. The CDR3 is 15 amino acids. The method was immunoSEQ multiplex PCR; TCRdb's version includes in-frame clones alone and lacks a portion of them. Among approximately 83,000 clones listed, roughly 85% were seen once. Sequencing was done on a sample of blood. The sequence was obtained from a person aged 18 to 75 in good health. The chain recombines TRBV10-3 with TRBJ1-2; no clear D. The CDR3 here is CAISEDRLINYGYTF. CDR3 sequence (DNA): TGTGCCATCAGTGAAGATCGCCTTATTAACTATGGCTACACCTTC.